These T cell receptor beta chains were read from a single sample in a study of T-cell reconstitution after alpha-beta-depleted transplantation in children. TCRdb re-called the PCR reads through MiXCR, storing one row per CDR3 protein. The table has 140,000 to 150,000 distinct CDR3 sequences, around 8.5% seen once. The specimen comprised PBMCs, mostly from graft donor cells, sampled 180 days after TCRalphabeta/CD19-depleted stem cell transplant. The receptors come from a female patient aged 2-10 years who had a stem cell transplant for congenital amegakaryocytic thrombocytopenia, so the T cells may come from the graft donor. Both conserved end residues are part of each CDR3. A D gene is named only where the DNA matches it firmly. Clone size is stated in some rows and not others, as once, few, many or a class when expanded.

v_call,d_call,clone_size,j_call,cdr3_aa,cdr3_nt
TRBV5-4,-,many,TRBJ2-3,CASSLGGTTDTQYF,TGTGCCAGCAGCTTGGGCGGGACCACAGATACGCAGTATTTT
TRBV28,TRBD1,many,TRBJ2-1,CASSPTGTRQKGFF,TGTGCCAGCAGTCCGACAGGGACCAGGCAAAAGGGGTTCTTC
TRBV5-1,TRBD2,many,TRBJ2-5,CASSWGTSGMETQYF,TGCGCCAGCAGCTGGGGGACTAGCGGGATGGAGACCCAGTACTTC
TRBV28,-,many,TRBJ2-4,CASSWSGNIQYF,TGTGCCAGCAGTTGGAGCGGGAACATTCAGTACTTC
TRBV20-1,-,many,TRBJ2-1,CSARIYNEQFF,TGCAGTGCTAGAATTTACAATGAGCAGTTCTTC
TRBV5-1,-,-,TRBJ1-4,CASSLIQNEKLFF,TGCGCCAGCAGCTTGATACAGAATGAAAAACTGTTTTTT
TRBV2,-,many,TRBJ1-6,CASSEPGPLHF,TGTGCCAGCAGTGAACCCGGGCCCCTCCACTTT
TRBV20-1,-,many,TRBJ2-3,CSARNPNTSTDTQYF,TGCAGTGCTAGGAATCCAAATACTAGCACAGATACGCAGTATTTT
TRBV12-3/TRBV12-4,-,many,TRBJ2-2,CASTPWGAVSTGELFF,TGTGCCAGCACCCCCTGGGGGGCCGTAAGCACCGGGGAGCTGTTTTTT
TRBV12-3/TRBV12-4,-,-,TRBJ1-1,CASRRTGNTEAFF,TGTGCCAGCAGAAGAACAGGGAACACTGAAGCTTTCTTT
TRBV5-1,TRBD1,-,TRBJ2-1,CASSLLTGVKNEQFF,TGCGCCAGCAGCTTGTTAACAGGGGTGAAGAATGAGCAGTTCTTC
TRBV20-1,TRBD1,many,TRBJ2-7,CSAPRTGSSYEQYF,TGCAGTGCTCCACGGACAGGTAGCTCCTACGAGCAGTACTTC
TRBV4-1,-,few,TRBJ1-2,CASSPLAGKDNYGYTF,TGCGCCAGCAGCCCCCTTGCCGGGAAGGATAACTATGGCTACACCTTC
TRBV20-1,-,many,TRBJ2-5,CSGRAYVVETQYF,TGCAGTGGGCGGGCGTACGTGGTAGAGACCCAGTACTTC
TRBV10-3,-,many,TRBJ1-1,CAISEVGTNTEAFF,TGTGCCATCAGTGAAGTGGGGACGAACACTGAAGCTTTCTTT
TRBV28,-,few,TRBJ1-4,CASSFLGRKVEKLFF,TGTGCCAGCAGTTTCCTAGGGAGGAAGGTTGAAAAACTGTTTTTT
TRBV11-2,-,-,TRBJ1-6,CASSAYILRNSPLHF,TGTGCCAGCAGCGCGTACATTCTACGTAATTCACCCCTCCACTTT
TRBV3-1,-,many,TRBJ2-1,CASSQVGSEGTNNEQFF,TGTGCCAGCAGCCAAGTCGGTTCAGAGGGGACCAACAATGAGCAGTTCTTC
TRBV29-1,TRBD1,few,TRBJ1-1,CSANRGLNTEAFF,TGCAGCGCAAACAGGGGGCTGAACACTGAAGCTTTCTTT
TRBV10-3,TRBD1,many,TRBJ2-2,CAITGTGTGELFF,TGTGCCATCACCGGGACAGGGACCGGGGAGCTGTTTTTT
TRBV20-1,TRBD2,few,TRBJ2-5,CSAIGLALSSRTQYF,TGCAGTGCTATCGGACTAGCTTTATCTTCGAGGACCCAGTACTTC
TRBV28,-,many,TRBJ2-7,CASRAEGYYEQYF,TGTGCCAGCCGTGCGGAGGGGTACTACGAGCAGTACTTC
TRBV20-1,TRBD1,many,TRBJ1-1,CSAKDRGRRYTEAFF,TGCAGTGCAAAGGACAGGGGGCGGCGGTACACTGAAGCTTTCTTT
TRBV28,-,many,TRBJ2-5,CASSLWDSGHQETQYF,TGTGCCAGCAGTTTATGGGACAGTGGTCACCAAGAGACCCAGTACTTC
TRBV30,-,few,TRBJ2-2,CAWRTRLTGELFF,TGTGCCTGGAGGACTAGACTGACCGGGGAGCTGTTTTTT
TRBV12-3/TRBV12-4,TRBD1,many,TRBJ1-6,CASSPPGQKYNSPLHF,TGTGCCAGCAGCCCGCCGGGACAGAAATATAATTCACCCCTCCACTTT